Sequencing of this T cell receptor (beta chain) was carried out in a study of blood T cell repertoires in COVID-19. About the study: Acute-phase and convalescent COVID-19 samples originated in the United States, Italy and Spain.

Germline lookup yields CDR1 SGHVS and CDR2 FQNEAQ. The CDR3 covers 12 residues. Trimming took 8 bases from V and 3 from J; bases not matched to a gene: 4. The study drew participants aged roughly 18 to 95 years from some 24 US areas. Categorization into cohorts depended on clinical history that participants reported. Methods used by the authors: Cell counts per sample came from amplifying reference gene primers. Profiling relied on immunoSEQ multiplex PCR, and the TCRdb table lists in-frame clones only, not all of them. V, J and clone size are those of that table, while D and trimming were read from the DNA. The sample carries hundreds of thousands of clones, approximately 92% recorded once.

The specimen sequenced was PBMCs or T cells enriched from blood (not recorded which). The clonotype comes from a woman aged 18-29 years who had recovered from COVID-19. The chain has TRBV7-8 and TRBJ2-7; 7 bases match TRBD2. As DNA, the CDR3 is TGTGCCAGCTGGGGGGGGGACTACGAGCAGTACTTC. It codes for CASWGGDYEQYF.